This T cell receptor (beta chain) was recovered during a study of shared clonotypes between healthy human individuals. Per the germline V gene, CDR1 is MDHEN and CDR2 is SYDVKM. The CDR3 is made up of 14 amino acids. V lost 7 bases and J 0 bases, leaving 9 bases between the germline ends. General study results and limits: Despite large depth, rarefaction showed incomplete sorted-subset sequencing.

Generated by immunoSEQ multiplex PCR, the TCRdb table keeps only in-frame clones and is missing some. The table lists approximately 1.5 million clones, nearly 99% of them singletons. Turning to this clone: As yet, its antigen is unknown.

This clonotype originated in a man under 40 in good health. The V gene is TRBV28, the J gene TRBJ2-2, with D unclear. The sample taken for sequencing was naive CD4+ T cells sorted from blood. As to subset: CD45RA+ positively selected. CDR3 loop: CASIASPNTGELFF. In DNA, the CDR3 is TGTGCCAGCATTGCCTCTCCGAACACCGGGGAGCTGTTTTTT.